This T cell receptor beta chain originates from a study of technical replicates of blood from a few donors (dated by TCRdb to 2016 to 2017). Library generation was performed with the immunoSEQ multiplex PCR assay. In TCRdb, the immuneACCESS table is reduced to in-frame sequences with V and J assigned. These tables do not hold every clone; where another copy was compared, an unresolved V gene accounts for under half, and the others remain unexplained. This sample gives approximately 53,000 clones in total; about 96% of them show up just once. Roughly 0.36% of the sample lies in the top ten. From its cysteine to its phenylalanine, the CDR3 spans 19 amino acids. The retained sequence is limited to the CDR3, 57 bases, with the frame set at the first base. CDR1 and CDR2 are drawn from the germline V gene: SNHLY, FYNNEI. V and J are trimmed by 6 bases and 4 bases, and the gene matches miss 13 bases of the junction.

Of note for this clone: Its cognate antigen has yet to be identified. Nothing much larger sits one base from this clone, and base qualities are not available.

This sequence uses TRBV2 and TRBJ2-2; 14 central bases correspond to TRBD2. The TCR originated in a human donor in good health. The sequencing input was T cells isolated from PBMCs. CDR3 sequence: CASRPGAGTSGSSTGELFF. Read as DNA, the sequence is TGTGCCAGCAGGCCTGGGGCCGGGACTAGCGGGAGTTCCACCGGGGAGCTGTTTTTT.